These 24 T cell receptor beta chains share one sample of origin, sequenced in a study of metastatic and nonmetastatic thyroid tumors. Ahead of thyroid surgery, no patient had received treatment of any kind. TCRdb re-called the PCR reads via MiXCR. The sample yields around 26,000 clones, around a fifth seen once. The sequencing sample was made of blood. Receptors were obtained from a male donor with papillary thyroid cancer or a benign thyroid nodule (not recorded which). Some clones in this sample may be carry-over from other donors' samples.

This chain's CDR3 is CSASLNTYGYTF. DNA of the CDR3: TGCAGTGCTAGCCTAAACACCTATGGCTACACCTTC. The chain links TRBV20-1 to TRBJ1-2, with no clear D. The CDR3 length is 12 residues. The V end was cut by 3 bases, the J end by 4 bases, with 9 bases between. CDR1 and CDR2 (germline): DFQATT, SNEGSKA (reference sequence).

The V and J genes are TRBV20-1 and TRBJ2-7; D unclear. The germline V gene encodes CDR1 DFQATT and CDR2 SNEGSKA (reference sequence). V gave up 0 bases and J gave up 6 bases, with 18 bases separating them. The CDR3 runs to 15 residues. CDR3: CSARDLGGRTCEQYF. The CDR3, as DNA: TGCAGTGCTAGAGATCTGGGCGGCAGGACGTGCGAGCAGTACTTC.

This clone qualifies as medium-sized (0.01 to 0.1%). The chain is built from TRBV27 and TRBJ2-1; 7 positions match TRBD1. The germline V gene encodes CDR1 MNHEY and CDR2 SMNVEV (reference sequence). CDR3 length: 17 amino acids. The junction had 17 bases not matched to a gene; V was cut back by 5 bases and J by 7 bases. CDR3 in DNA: TGTGCCAGCAGTACCGACAGGGTAGTGCTTTATAGGAATGAGCAGTTCTTC. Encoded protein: CASSTDRVVLYRNEQFF.

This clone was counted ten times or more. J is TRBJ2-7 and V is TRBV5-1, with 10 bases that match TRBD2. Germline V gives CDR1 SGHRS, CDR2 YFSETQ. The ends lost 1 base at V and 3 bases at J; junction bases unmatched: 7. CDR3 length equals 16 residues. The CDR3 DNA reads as TGCGCCAGCAGCTTGCTTAGCGGGAGGTCCGTCTACGAGCAGTACTTC. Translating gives CASSLLSGRSVYEQYF.

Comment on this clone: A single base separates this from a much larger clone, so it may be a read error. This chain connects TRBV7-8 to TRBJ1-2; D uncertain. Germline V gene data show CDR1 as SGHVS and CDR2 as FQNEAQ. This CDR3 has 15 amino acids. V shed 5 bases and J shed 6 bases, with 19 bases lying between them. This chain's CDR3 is CASSPAKEGFHGYTF. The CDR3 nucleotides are TGTGCCAGCAGCCCCGCAAAAGAAGGGTTCCATGGCTACACCTTC.

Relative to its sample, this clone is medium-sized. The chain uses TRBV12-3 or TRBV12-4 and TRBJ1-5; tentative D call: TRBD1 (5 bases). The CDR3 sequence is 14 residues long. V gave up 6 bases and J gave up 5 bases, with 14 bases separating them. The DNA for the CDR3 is TGTGCCAGCAGACCCAATGTGGGGGATCAGCCCCAGCATTTT. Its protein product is CASRPNVGDQPQHF.

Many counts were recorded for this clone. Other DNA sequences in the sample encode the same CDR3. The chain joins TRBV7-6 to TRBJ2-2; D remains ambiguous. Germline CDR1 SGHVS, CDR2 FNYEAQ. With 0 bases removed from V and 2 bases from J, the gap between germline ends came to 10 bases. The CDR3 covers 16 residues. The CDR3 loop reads CASSLAWAANTGELFF. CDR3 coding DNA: TGTGCCAGCAGCTTAGCGTGGGCAGCCAACACCGGGGAGCTGTTTTTT.

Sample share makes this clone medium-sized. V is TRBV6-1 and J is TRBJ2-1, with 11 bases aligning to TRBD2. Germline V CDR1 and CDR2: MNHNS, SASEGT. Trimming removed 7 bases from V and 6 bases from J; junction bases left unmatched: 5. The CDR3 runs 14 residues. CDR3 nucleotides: TGTGCCAGCAAACGGCTAGCGGGAGGCAATGAGCAGTTCTTC. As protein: CASKRLAGGNEQFF.

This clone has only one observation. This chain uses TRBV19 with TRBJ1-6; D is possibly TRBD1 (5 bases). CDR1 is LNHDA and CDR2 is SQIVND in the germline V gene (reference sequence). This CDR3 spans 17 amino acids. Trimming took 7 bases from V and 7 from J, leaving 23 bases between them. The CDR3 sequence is CASTRGDGDWRNSPLHF. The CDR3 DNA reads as TGTGCCAGTACCCGGGGGGACGGCGACTGGAGGAATTCACCCCTCCACTTT. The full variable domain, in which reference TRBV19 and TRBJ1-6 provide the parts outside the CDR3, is DGGITQSPKYLFRKEGQNVTLSCEQNLNHDAMYWYRQDPGQGLRLIYYSQIVNDFQKGDIAEGYSVSREKKESFPLTVTSAQKNPTAFYLCASTRGDGDWRNSPLHFGNGTRLTVT.

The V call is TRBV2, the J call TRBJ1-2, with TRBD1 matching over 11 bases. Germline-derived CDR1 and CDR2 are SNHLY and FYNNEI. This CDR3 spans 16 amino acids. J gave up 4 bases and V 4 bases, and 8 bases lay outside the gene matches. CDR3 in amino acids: CASSGPGGTGGYGYTF. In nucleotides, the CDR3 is TGTGCCAGCAGTGGCCCGGGGGGGACAGGGGGCTATGGCTACACCTTC.

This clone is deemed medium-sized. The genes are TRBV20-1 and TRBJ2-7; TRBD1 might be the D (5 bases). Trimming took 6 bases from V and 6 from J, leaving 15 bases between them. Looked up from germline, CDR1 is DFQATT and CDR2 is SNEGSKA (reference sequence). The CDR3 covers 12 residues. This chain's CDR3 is CSALPRTGEQYF. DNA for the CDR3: TGCAGTGCCCTTCCTAGAACAGGCGAGCAGTACTTC.

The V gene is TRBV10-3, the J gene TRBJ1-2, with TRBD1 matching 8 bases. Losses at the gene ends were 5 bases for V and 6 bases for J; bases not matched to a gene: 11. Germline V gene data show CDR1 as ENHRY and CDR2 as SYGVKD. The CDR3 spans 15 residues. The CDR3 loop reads CAISSSGTGVDGYTF. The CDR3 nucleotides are TGTGCCATCAGTTCCTCCGGGACAGGTGTTGATGGCTACACCTTC.

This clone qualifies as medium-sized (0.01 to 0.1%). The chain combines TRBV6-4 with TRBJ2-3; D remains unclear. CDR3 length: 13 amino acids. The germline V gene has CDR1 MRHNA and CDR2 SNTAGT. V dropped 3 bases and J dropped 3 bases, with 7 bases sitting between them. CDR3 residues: CASSEKTTDTQYF. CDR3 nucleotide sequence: TGTGCCAGCAGTGAAAAGACTACAGATACGCAGTATTTT.

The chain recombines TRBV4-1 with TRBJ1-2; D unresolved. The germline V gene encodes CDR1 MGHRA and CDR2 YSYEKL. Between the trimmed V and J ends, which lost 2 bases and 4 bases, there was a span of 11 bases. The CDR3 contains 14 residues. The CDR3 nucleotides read TGCGCCAGCAGCCAACAGGAATGGGGCTATGGCTACACCTTC. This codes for CASSQQEWGYGYTF.

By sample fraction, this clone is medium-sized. The CDR3 sequence is CASSDFLSLSYEQYF. CDR3 coding DNA: TGTGCCAGCAGTGATTTTCTCTCCCTCTCCTACGAGCAGTACTTC. The chain uses TRBV2 and TRBJ2-7; D is ambiguous. The CDR3 has 15 amino acids. The germline V gene has CDR1 SNHLY and CDR2 FYNNEI. Trimming took 3 bases from V and 0 from J, leaving 12 bases between them.

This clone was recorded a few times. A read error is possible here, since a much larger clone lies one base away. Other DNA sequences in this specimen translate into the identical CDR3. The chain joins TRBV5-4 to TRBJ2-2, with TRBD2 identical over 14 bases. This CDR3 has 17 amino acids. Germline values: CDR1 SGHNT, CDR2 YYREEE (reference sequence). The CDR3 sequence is CASSSGLAGVQTGELFF. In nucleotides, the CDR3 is TGTGCCAGCAGCTCGGGACTAGCGGGAGTGCAGACCGGGGAGCTGTTCTTT.

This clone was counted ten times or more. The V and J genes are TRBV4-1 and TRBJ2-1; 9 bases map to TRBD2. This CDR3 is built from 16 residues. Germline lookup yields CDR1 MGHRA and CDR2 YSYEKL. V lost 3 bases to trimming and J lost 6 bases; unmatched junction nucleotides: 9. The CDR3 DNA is TGCGCCAGCAGCCACCTGGGACTAGCCCGCCCCAATGAGCAGTTCTTC. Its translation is CASSHLGLARPNEQFF.

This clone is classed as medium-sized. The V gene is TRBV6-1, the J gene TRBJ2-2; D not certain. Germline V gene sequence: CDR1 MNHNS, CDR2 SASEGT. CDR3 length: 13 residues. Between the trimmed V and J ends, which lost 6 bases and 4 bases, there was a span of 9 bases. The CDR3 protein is CASSPSSTGELFF. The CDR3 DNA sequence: TGTGCCAGCAGCCCTTCCAGCACCGGGGAGCTGTTTTTT.

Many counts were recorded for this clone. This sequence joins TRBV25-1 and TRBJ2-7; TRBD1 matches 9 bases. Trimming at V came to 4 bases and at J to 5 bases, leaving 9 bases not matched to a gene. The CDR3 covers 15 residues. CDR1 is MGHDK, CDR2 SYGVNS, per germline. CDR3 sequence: CASSVPGTGLHEQYF. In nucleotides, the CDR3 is TGTGCCAGCAGTGTCCCCGGGACAGGGCTCCACGAGCAGTACTTC.

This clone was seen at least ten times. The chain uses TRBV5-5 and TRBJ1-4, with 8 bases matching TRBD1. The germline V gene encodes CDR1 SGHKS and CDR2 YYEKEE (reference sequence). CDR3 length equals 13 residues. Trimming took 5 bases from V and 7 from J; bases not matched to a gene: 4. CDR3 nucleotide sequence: TGTGCCAGCAGGGGACAGGAGGGTGAAAAACTGTTTTTT. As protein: CASRGQEGEKLFF.

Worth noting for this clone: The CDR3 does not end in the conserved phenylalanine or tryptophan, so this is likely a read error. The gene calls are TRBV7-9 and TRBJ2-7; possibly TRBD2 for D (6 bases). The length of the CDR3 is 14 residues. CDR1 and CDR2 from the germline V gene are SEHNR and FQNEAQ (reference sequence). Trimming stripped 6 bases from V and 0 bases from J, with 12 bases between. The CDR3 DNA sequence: TGTGCCAGCAGTTACCGGGACTGCTCCTACGAGCAGTACTCC. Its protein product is CASSYRDCSYEQYS.

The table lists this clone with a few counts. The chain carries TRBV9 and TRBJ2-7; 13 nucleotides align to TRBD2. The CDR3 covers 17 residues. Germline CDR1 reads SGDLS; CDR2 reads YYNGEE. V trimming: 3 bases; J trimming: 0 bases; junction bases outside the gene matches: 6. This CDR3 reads CASSGSTSGRYSYEQYF. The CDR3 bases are TGTGCCAGCAGCGGGTCGACTAGCGGGAGGTACTCCTACGAGCAGTACTTC. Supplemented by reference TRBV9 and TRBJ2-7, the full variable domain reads DSGVTQTPKHLITATGQRVTLRCSPRSGDLSVYWYQQSLDQGLQFLIQYYNGEERAKGNILERFSAQQFPDLHSELNLSSLELGDSALYFCASSGSTSGRYSYEQYFGPGTRLTVT.

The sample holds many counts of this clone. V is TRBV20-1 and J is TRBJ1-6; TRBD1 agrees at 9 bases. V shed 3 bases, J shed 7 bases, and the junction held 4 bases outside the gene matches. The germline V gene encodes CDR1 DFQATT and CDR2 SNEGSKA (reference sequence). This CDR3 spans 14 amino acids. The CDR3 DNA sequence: TGCAGTGCTAGTTTTGGGACAGGGAATTCACCCCTCCACTTT. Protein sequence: CSASFGTGNSPLHF.

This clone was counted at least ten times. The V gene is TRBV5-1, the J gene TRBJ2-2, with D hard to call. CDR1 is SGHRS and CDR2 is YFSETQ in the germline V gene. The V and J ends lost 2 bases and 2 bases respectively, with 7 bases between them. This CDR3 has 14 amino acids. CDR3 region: CASSLRVNTGELFF. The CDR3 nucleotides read TGCGCCAGCAGCTTAAGGGTAAACACCGGGGAGCTGTTTTTT.